These 29 T cell receptor beta chains share one sample of origin, sequenced in a study of cytomegalovirus exposure and HLA in healthy donors. Use of 60 Vbeta and 13 Jbeta primers characterized the PCR. Assay: immunoSEQ multiplex PCR; the TCRdb copy retains only in-frame clones and omits some. This table has fewer than 200,000 clones, approximately 78% appearing once. Material: PBMCs. The receptors come from a woman between 18 and 29 years old in good health and CMV-seronegative.

The rearrangement uses TRBV30 and TRBJ2-1; no reliable D call. CDR1 GTSNPN and CDR2 SVGIG come from the germline V gene (reference sequence). This CDR3 comprises 14 residues. V was pared by 1 base and J by 4 bases, with 11 bases between. CDR3 bases: TGTGCCTGGAGTGGTGGCGGTGGGTACAATGAGCAGTTCTTC. It is translated as CAWSGGGGYNEQFF.

This chain connects TRBV20-1 to TRBJ2-7, with 7 nucleotides matching TRBD2. V was pared by 6 bases and J by 7 bases, with 6 bases of the junction left unmatched. The CDR3 is made up of 11 amino acids. The germline CDR1 and CDR2 sequences are DFQATT and SNEGSKA (reference sequence). Written as DNA, the CDR3 is TGCAGTGCAGGCGGGAGACAGGAGCAGTACTTC. This encodes CSAGGRQEQYF.

The rearrangement links TRBV4-3 to TRBJ2-3, with 11 nucleotides matching TRBD2. The CDR3 loop spans 15 amino acids. Germline V gene sequence: CDR1 LGHNA, CDR2 YSLEER. The V and J ends lost 5 bases and 2 bases, in that order; junction bases with no gene match: 3. The CDR3: CASSSGLAVTDTQYF. The CDR3 DNA is TGCGCCAGCAGCTCGGGACTAGCGGTCACAGATACGCAGTATTTT.

J is TRBJ1-1 and V is TRBV18; 9 nucleotides match TRBD1. The CDR3 length is 15 residues. The V and J ends lost 8 bases and 4 bases, in that order; junction bases with no gene match: 11. The V gene's germline CDR1 is KGHSH and CDR2 LQKENI. CDR3 region: CASIGQGSIVTEAFF. CDR3 nucleotides: TGTGCCAGCATTGGACAGGGGTCAATTGTCACTGAAGCTTTCTTT.

The chain links TRBV7-9 to TRBJ2-7; TRBD1 matches 10 bases. Looked up from germline, CDR1 is SEHNR and CDR2 is FQNEAQ (reference sequence). The V gene end was trimmed by 4 bases and the J gene end by 5 bases; junction bases not matched to a gene: 5. This CDR3 contains 14 residues. CDR3 DNA: TGTGCCAGCAGCTCGACAGGGGGCGGGAACGAGCAGTACTTC. Translated, it gives CASSSTGGGNEQYF.

The chain joins TRBV18 to TRBJ2-1, with D maybe TRBD2 (5 bases). The CDR3 has 14 residues. With 0 bases removed from V and 5 bases from J, the gap between germline ends came to 8 bases. CDR1 is KGHSH, CDR2 LQKENI, per germline. CDR3 sequence reads: CASSPPAEDNEQFF. CDR3 DNA sequence: TGTGCCAGCTCACCACCGGCGGAGGACAATGAGCAGTTCTTC.

This chain links TRBV2 with TRBJ2-7; perhaps TRBD2 as D (5 bases). Deletions cut 4 bases from V and 6 bases from J, with 16 bases between. The CDR3 has 14 residues. CDR1 is SNHLY, CDR2 FYNNEI, per germline. This chain's CDR3 is CASSVGRTYGEQYF. CDR3 sequence (DNA): TGTGCCAGCAGTGTGGGCAGGACTTATGGCGAGCAGTACTTC.

This chain uses TRBV19 with TRBJ2-2, with D possibly TRBD2 on 5 matching bases. CDR3 length: 19 amino acids. The ends were cut back, 0 bases at V and 5 bases at J, with 22 bases in the middle. Looked up from germline, CDR1 is LNHDA and CDR2 is SQIVND (reference sequence). The CDR3 coding sequence is TGTGCCAGTAGTATAGATAGTTTTTTGGGCGCGACTACAACCGGGGAGCTGTTTTTT. Protein: CASSIDSFLGATTTGELFF.

This clone occurred once. The chain uses TRBV2 and TRBJ2-2; 9 bases match TRBD2. V lost 4 bases to trimming and J lost 4 bases; unmatched junction nucleotides: 7. This CDR3 comprises 16 residues. Germline-derived CDR1 and CDR2 are SNHLY and FYNNEI. CDR3 region: CASSGGREGRTGELFF. In nucleotides, the CDR3 is TGTGCCAGCAGTGGAGGGCGGGAGGGCCGCACCGGGGAGCTGTTTTTT.

This chain connects TRBV4-2 to TRBJ2-1, with D perhaps TRBD2 (5 bases). The CDR3 is 15 residues long. Germline CDR1 is LGHNA and CDR2 is YNFKEQ. V was trimmed by 0 bases and J by 10 bases, leaving 16 bases between them. In DNA form, the CDR3 reads TGTGCCAGCAGCCAAGATCGGGGTAGTGGGAGCGAGCAGTTCTTC. Amino acid sequence: CASSQDRGSGSEQFF.

The rearrangement joins TRBV28 to TRBJ2-7, with 11 nucleotides matching TRBD2. In germline, CDR1 is MDHEN, CDR2 SYDVKM. The CDR3 is 14 residues long. V shed 8 bases and J 6 bases; nucleotides not matched to a gene: 9. The CDR3 DNA sequence: TGTGCCAGCGGGCTCACTAGCGGGAGTGGCGAGCAGTACTTC. Protein sequence: CASGLTSGSGEQYF.

This chain connects TRBV4-2 to TRBJ2-3; 9 nucleotides align to TRBD2. This CDR3 comprises 17 residues. V lost 0 bases and J lost 2; bases outside the gene matches: 6. Per the germline V gene, CDR1 is LGHNA and CDR2 is YNFKEQ. The CDR3 DNA reads as TGTGCCAGCAGCCAAGAGTCAGCGGGAGGCCCCACAGATACGCAGTATTTT. Amino acid sequence: CASSQESAGGPTDTQYF.

The sample holds one count of this clone. Written as DNA, the CDR3 is TGTGCCAGCAGAATGGGGGGGCCTAATGAAAAACTGTTTTTT. Residues: CASRMGGPNEKLFF. The chain recombines TRBV6-1 with TRBJ1-4, with TRBD1 as a possible D gene (6 bases). Trimming cost V 6 bases and J 3 bases, with 11 bases left between them. This CDR3 region has 14 residues. Germline V gives CDR1 MNHNS, CDR2 SASEGT.

This sequence joins TRBV28 and TRBJ1-1, with TRBD1 matching 10 bases. The V gene's germline CDR1 is MDHEN and CDR2 SYDVKM. The ends lost 10 bases at V and 5 bases at J; junction bases unmatched: 4. This CDR3 is 12 amino acids long. CDR3 coding DNA: TGTGCCATCGACAGGGGGCGGACTGAAGCTTTCTTT. Translating gives CAIDRGRTEAFF. Drawing the rest from reference TRBV28 and TRBJ1-1, the complete variable domain is DVKVTQSSRYLVKRTGEKVFLECVQDMDHENMFWYRQDPGLGLRLIYFSYDVKMKEKGDIPEGYSVSREKKERFSLILESASTNQTSMYLCAIDRGRTEAFFGQGTRLTVV.

This clone was found a few times. V is TRBV6-5 and J is TRBJ1-1; TRBD1 matches at 7 bases. The germline V gene has CDR1 MNHEY and CDR2 SVGAGI. V dropped 5 bases and J dropped 0; count of bases not matched to a gene: 6. The CDR3 is 15 residues long. CDR3 amino acids: CASSVGQIMNTEAFF. The CDR3 DNA is TGTGCCAGCAGTGTGGGACAGATCATGAACACTGAAGCTTTCTTT.

The rearrangement links TRBV11-1 to TRBJ1-1; 7 bases match TRBD1. Germline CDR1 reads SGHAT; CDR2 reads FQDESV (reference sequence). The CDR3 sequence is 14 residues long. Unmatched junction bases numbered 8, after V lost 4 bases and J lost 6 bases. CDR3 sequence (DNA): TGTGCCAGCAGCTCCCGGGACAGCGGTCCTGAAGCTTTCTTT. It encodes CASSSRDSGPEAFF.

The chain combines TRBV19 with TRBJ2-3; maybe TRBD1 (7 bases). Trimming took off 5 bases at V and 7 bases at J, with 13 bases between the two ends. This CDR3 region has 13 residues. The germline CDR1 and CDR2 sequences are LNHDA and SQIVND (reference sequence). The CDR3 DNA follows: TGTGCCAGTAGTCAACAGGGGACTTATACGCAGTATTTT. Translated, it gives CASSQQGTYTQYF.

This clone was picked up one time. The CDR3 loop reads CASSQRTGYANTGELFF. The CDR3 bases are TGCGCCAGCAGCCAAAGGACAGGGTACGCGAACACCGGGGAGCTGTTTTTT. The chain is built from TRBV4-1 and TRBJ2-2; 8 bases align to TRBD1. CDR3 length: 17 residues. CDR1 and CDR2 from the germline V gene are MGHRA and YSYEKL. Losses at the gene ends were 2 bases for V and 0 bases for J; bases not matched to a gene: 5.

The chain uses TRBV7-9 and TRBJ2-7; 13 bases match TRBD2. J gave up 2 bases and V 2 bases, and 3 bases lay outside the gene matches. This CDR3 is built from 16 residues. Germline CDR1 SEHNR, CDR2 FQNEAQ (reference sequence). In nucleotides, the CDR3 is TGTGCCAGCAGCTTAATCGGACTAGCGGGAGCCTACGAGCAGTACTTC. Translation: CASSLIGLAGAYEQYF.

V is TRBV5-1 and J is TRBJ2-7, with D perhaps TRBD2 (5 bases). Trimming stripped 3 bases from V and 3 bases from J, with 16 bases between. Germline loops: CDR1 SGHRS, CDR2 YFSETQ. The CDR3 is 15 residues long. CDR3 sequence reads: CASSSEGSAGYEQYF. CDR3 coding DNA: TGCGCCAGCAGCTCAGAGGGCTCCGCCGGCTACGAGCAGTACTTC.

The rearrangement joins TRBV10-3 to TRBJ2-1, with 7 bases matching TRBD2. The J segment lost 0 bases and the V segment lost 1 base, leaving 15 bases of the junction unmatched. This CDR3 spans 20 amino acids. In germline, CDR1 is ENHRY, CDR2 SYGVKD. CDR3 sequence: CAISEFGYAGAPCSYNEQFF. CDR3 DNA: TGTGCCATCAGTGAGTTCGGTTATGCGGGAGCCCCCTGCTCCTACAATGAGCAGTTCTTC.

The genes are TRBV6-4 and TRBJ2-3, with a tentative D call TRBD2 (5 bases). V was clipped by 0 bases and J by 2 bases, with 6 bases between them. The germline V gene encodes CDR1 MRHNA and CDR2 SNTAGT. The CDR3 runs 14 residues. Here the CDR3 reads CASSDSGDTDTQYF. CDR3 bases: TGTGCCAGCAGTGACTCGGGAGACACAGATACGCAGTATTTT.

The CDR3 DNA reads as TGTGCCAGCAGCGTAACCGCTCTAGGAGGCGAGCAGTACTTC. It encodes CASSVTALGGEQYF. This chain connects TRBV9 to TRBJ2-7; weak D call: TRBD2 (5 bases). The CDR3 totals 14 residues. The germline V and J ends were trimmed by 1 base and 6 bases, with 14 bases remaining between them. The germline CDR1 and CDR2 sequences are SGDLS and YYNGEE.

This clone was recorded once. CDR3 sequence (DNA): TGTGCCAGCAGTTCGAGGGTGGGTAATGAAAAACTGTTTTTT. It specifies CASSSRVGNEKLFF. This chain connects TRBV2 to TRBJ1-4; D remains ambiguous. The CDR3 covers 14 residues. Germline V lookup: CDR1 SNHLY, CDR2 FYNNEI. The V end was cut by 5 bases, the J end by 4 bases, with 11 bases between.

This chain connects TRBV15 to TRBJ2-7; 9 bases agree with TRBD2. The J segment lost 4 bases and the V segment lost 1 base, leaving 5 bases of the junction unmatched. Germline loops: CDR1 LNHNV, CDR2 YYDKDF (reference sequence). The CDR3 is made up of 15 amino acids. Written as DNA, the CDR3 is TGTGCCACCAGCAGAGTTGCTAGCGGGGATTACGAGCAGTACTTC. It encodes CATSRVASGDYEQYF.

V is TRBV28 and J is TRBJ2-7, with 11 bases lining up with TRBD1. The CDR3 is 14 amino acids. Unmatched junction bases numbered 11, after V lost 8 bases and J lost 8 bases. The germline V gene has CDR1 MDHEN and CDR2 SYDVKM. CDR3 DNA: TGTGCCAGCTCTCGATCGGACAGGGGGCACAAGCAGTACTTC. It translates to CASSRSDRGHKQYF.

This clone was seen a few times. The chain has TRBV6-5 and TRBJ2-5, with D perhaps matching TRBD2 (5 bases). Trimming removed 6 bases from V and 2 bases from J, with 13 bases in between. The CDR3 spans 14 residues. CDR1 is MNHEY, CDR2 SVGAGI, per germline. CDR3 sequence: CASRSLSGQETQYF. CDR3 nucleotide sequence: TGTGCCAGCAGATCCCTGAGCGGACAAGAGACCCAGTACTTC.

In this sample, this clone turned up a few times. The V and J genes are TRBV19 and TRBJ2-7; weak D call: TRBD2 (7 bases). Trimming left V 4 bases short and J 3 bases short, with 13 bases between. The CDR3 has 14 amino acids. The V gene's germline CDR1 is LNHDA and CDR2 SQIVND (reference sequence). CDR3 amino acids: CASSTGEGRYEQYF. The CDR3 nucleotides read TGTGCCAGTAGTACAGGGGAGGGTCGCTACGAGCAGTACTTC.

The chain combines TRBV25-1 with TRBJ2-2; perhaps TRBD1 as D (6 bases). CDR1 and CDR2 (germline): MGHDK, SYGVNS. The CDR3 has 16 residues. V gave up 3 bases and J gave up 5 bases, with 16 bases separating them. The CDR3 DNA follows: TGTGCCAGCAGTGACCCGTCAACAGGGCAGACCGGGGAGCTGTTTTTT. It is translated as CASSDPSTGQTGELFF.